These 2 T cell receptor beta chains were all obtained from the same sample, sequenced in a study of blood T cell repertoires in COVID-19. Generated by immunoSEQ multiplex PCR, the TCRdb table keeps only in-frame clones and is missing some. Of about 300,000 clones in the sample, roughly 86% were seen once. What was sequenced was peripheral blood. The origin of the receptors is a young woman with COVID-19, enrolled during active disease.

The chain recombines TRBV7-2 with TRBJ2-2; 12 bases align to TRBD2. Germline CDR1 and CDR2: SGHTA and FQGNSA. This CDR3 has 17 residues. V dropped 5 bases and J dropped 6; count of bases not matched to a gene: 10. As DNA, the CDR3 is TGTGCCAGCAGCCTCCCACGGCTAGCGGGGGGGGCCGGGGAGCTGTTTTTT. It specifies CASSLPRLAGGAGELFF.

The chain couples TRBV28 to TRBJ1-1; TRBD1 aligns across 7 bases. This CDR3 is built from 14 residues. V trimming: 10 bases; J trimming: 4 bases; junction bases outside the gene matches: 12. Per the germline V gene, CDR1 is MDHEN and CDR2 is SYDVKM. The DNA of the CDR3 is TGTGCCACTCGGGACAGCCGAGGTCTCACTGAAGCTTTCTTT. Protein sequence: CATRDSRGLTEAFF.